This section outlines one T cell receptor (beta chain) sequence together with its context. Its antigen is not identified. This table comes from immunoSEQ multiplex PCR, and its TCRdb copy is limited to in-frame clones, with some not included. The sample shows about 19,000 clones, roughly four fifths of them seen only once. This entry comes from a study of T cells in narcolepsy. Study context: Enrolled donors included narcolepsy type 1 or type 2 patients and healthy controls.

The CDR3 consists of 14 residues. The V and J ends lost 0 bases and 5 bases, in that order; junction bases with no gene match: 3. The germline V gene encodes CDR1 LGHNA and CDR2 YNFKEQ. Study-wide findings and caveats: Autoreactive clonotypes reportedly recurred in blood of same and different patients, not controls.

The sequencing sample was made of memory (CD45RA-) CD4+ T cells from blood. V and J are TRBV4-2 and TRBJ1-2, with TRBD1 matching 7 bases. The sequence derives from a human donor in good health. CDR3 in DNA: TGTGCCAGCAGCCAAGATGGGGACAGTTATGGCTACACCTTC. Its protein product is CASSQDGDSYGYTF.